This T cell receptor (beta chain) was recovered during a study of blood T cell repertoires in COVID-19. It was during active infection that Seattle patients were enrolled and then longitudinally followed. Source study methods: Estimates of nucleated cell counts were drawn from the amplification of reference gene primers. Using immunoSEQ multiplex PCR, the repertoire was profiled, and TCRdb retains in-frame clones only, with some absent. V and J calls and clone size follow that table, whereas D and trimming were derived from the DNA. The table records about 250,000 clones, around 86% of them present only once. Per germline, CDR1 KGHSH and CDR2 LQKENI. The CDR3 contains 13 residues. V lost 0 bases, J lost 5 bases, and 7 bases lay in between. The sample holds one count of this clone. The sample contains more than one DNA sequence encoding this CDR3.

The V call is TRBV18, the J call TRBJ2-5; maybe TRBD2 (6 bases). The receptor's source is a woman at least 80 years old with COVID-19, enrolled during active disease. The sample comprised peripheral blood. The CDR3 loop is CASSPPLAETQYF. CDR3 DNA sequence: TGTGCCAGCTCACCACCGCTAGCGGAGACCCAGTACTTC.